This passage covers 7 T cell receptor beta chains from one sample sequenced in a study of identifying expanded T cells in peripheral blood. The repertoire was sequenced with immunoSEQ multiplex PCR; TCRdb's copy has only in-frame clones and lacks some. The sample holds about 100,000 clones, approximately 88% seen once. The sequencing input was blood. Every receptor here comes from a person aged 18 to 70 in good health.

The chain employs TRBV5-8 and TRBJ2-5; D tentatively reads TRBD1 or TRBD2 (5 bases each). Per germline, CDR1 SGHTS and CDR2 YDEGEE. This CDR3 has 16 amino acids. V lost 5 bases to trimming and J lost 2 bases, with 19 bases between them. CDR3 residues: CASRLLTGTVQETQYF. CDR3 DNA sequence: TGTGCCAGCAGGTTATTAACCGGGACGGTACAAGAGACCCAGTACTTC.

In its sample, this clone was seen once. The rearrangement joins TRBV7-8 to TRBJ1-5; tentative D call: TRBD1 (5 bases). The CDR3 is made up of 15 amino acids. The germline V gene encodes CDR1 SGHVS and CDR2 FQNEAQ. The V and J ends lost 5 bases and 6 bases respectively, with 17 bases between them. For the CDR3, the DNA is TGTGCCAGCAGCAGCCCAGGCCCAGGGACTCAGCCCCAGCATTTT. This sequence encodes CASSSPGPGTQPQHF.

The rearrangement links TRBV11-1 to TRBJ2-7; D remains unclear. CDR1 and CDR2 (germline): SGHAT, FQDESV (reference sequence). Deletions cut 5 bases from V and 1 base from J, with 15 bases between. CDR3 size: 15 residues. For the CDR3, the DNA is TGTGCCAGCAGCCCCTTCGCTCTACCATCCTACGAGCAGTACTTC. Translating it yields CASSPFALPSYEQYF.

This chain links TRBV2 with TRBJ2-2; D gene ambiguous. The CDR3 is 13 residues long. V lost 4 bases, J lost 8 bases, and 11 bases lay in between. In germline, CDR1 is SNHLY, CDR2 FYNNEI. CDR3 DNA sequence: TGTGCCAGCAGTGGGACCTCGGCTGGGGAGCTGTTTTTT. Its translation: CASSGTSAGELFF.

The chain carries TRBV6-6 and TRBJ1-1; TRBD1 matches at 7 bases. Germline values: CDR1 MNHNY, CDR2 SVGAGI (reference sequence). The CDR3 contains 15 residues. V lost 2 bases and J lost 1; bases outside the gene matches: 4. The CDR3 DNA reads as TGTGCCAGCAGTTACGGGGACAGTTCGAACACTGAAGCTTTCTTT. Its protein product is CASSYGDSSNTEAFF.

V and J are TRBV30 and TRBJ1-1; D call uncertain. The V gene lost 3 bases and the J gene lost 4 bases, with 18 bases spanning the gap. Germline CDR1 is GTSNPN and CDR2 is SVGIG (reference sequence). The CDR3 length is 15 residues. CDR3 loop: CAWRGERRAFTEAFF. Here the CDR3 DNA reads TGTGCCTGGAGGGGTGAGCGGAGGGCGTTCACTGAAGCTTTCTTT.

The chain is built from TRBV19 and TRBJ1-5; 9 bases align to TRBD1. V shed 6 bases, J shed 0 bases, and the junction held 3 bases outside the gene matches. The CDR3 is 15 residues long. From germline, CDR1 is LNHDA and CDR2 SQIVND (reference sequence). The CDR3 loop is CASSSTGGSNQPQHF. For the CDR3, the DNA is TGTGCCAGTAGCTCGACAGGGGGTAGCAATCAGCCCCAGCATTTT.